The source of this T cell receptor beta chain is a study of blood T cell repertoires in COVID-19 (dated by TCRdb to about 2020). Concerning the study at large: Samples covering the acute and convalescent phases of COVID-19 were provided by collaborators in the United States, Italy and Spain. The prospective study material was composed of cDNA or gDNA derived from T cells, B-cell-depleted T cells, or PBMCs. The dataset comprised deeply sampled blood TCRbeta repertoires from subjects exposed to, actively infected with, or recovered from COVID-19. The repertoires were released in a freely available public database intended as a resource for research on the immune response to SARS-CoV-2. Samples were obtained from the ongoing ImmuneRACE study (first 160 participants) and from 1,254 subjects provided by 6 global collaborators. A de-identified subject ID, COVID-19 status, age in years and sex were almost always included in the sample metadata. HLA class I and class II types, where available, came from metadata supplied by the sample provider rather than from assay-based typing. The research as a whole found: The quantity of clinical and demographic metadata differed by source and by participant and was supplied without curation.

About this clone itself: Its antigen specificity is not known. No quality values exist for individual bases; no much larger clone is one base distant.

V is cut by 3 bases and J by 4 bases, and the space between the germline ends is 10 bases. As encoded in the germline V gene, CDR1 is MNHEY while CDR2 is SVGEGT. The CDR3 runs 14 amino acids, cysteine and phenylalanine included. The read is trimmed to its CDR3 DNA, 42 bases read in frame from base 1. Each collaborating institution followed its own protocols to collect whole blood in K2EDTA tubes. For TCRbeta analysis, collaborators shipped samples as frozen whole blood, isolated PBMCs, or DNA extracted from either of those sample types. The immunoSEQ Assay, a bias-controlled multiplex PCR, was used to amplify TCRbeta CDR3 regions from genomic DNA. In the original analysis: Nucleated cell counts per sample were estimated from amplification of reference gene primers within the assay. To quantify the absolute abundance of each unique TCRbeta CDR3 rearrangement, sequence reads were collapsed and filtered. Productive Simpson clonality was computed per sample as the square root of Simpson's diversity index over productive rearrangements. TCRdb took this table from immuneACCESS and kept in-frame rearrangements with V and J called. Such tables lack part of the clones; where checked against another copy, unresolved V genes explain under half of the gap, and the rest is unexplained. V and J calls and clone size are those listed in that table; D and trimming were worked out from the DNA. This sample holds about 120,000 clones; 70% to 80% were observed only once. 25% of the sample is in the top ten clones.

Here the chain combines TRBV6-2 or TRBV6-3 and TRBJ1-5, and possibly TRBD1, on 5 matching bases. The receptor comes from a human donor in a cohort sampled during active COVID-19. Sequenced input: peripheral blood. Here is the DNA: TGTGCCAGCAGTTATTTAGGGACTAATCAGCCCCAGCATTTT. This sequence encodes CASSYLGTNQPQHF.